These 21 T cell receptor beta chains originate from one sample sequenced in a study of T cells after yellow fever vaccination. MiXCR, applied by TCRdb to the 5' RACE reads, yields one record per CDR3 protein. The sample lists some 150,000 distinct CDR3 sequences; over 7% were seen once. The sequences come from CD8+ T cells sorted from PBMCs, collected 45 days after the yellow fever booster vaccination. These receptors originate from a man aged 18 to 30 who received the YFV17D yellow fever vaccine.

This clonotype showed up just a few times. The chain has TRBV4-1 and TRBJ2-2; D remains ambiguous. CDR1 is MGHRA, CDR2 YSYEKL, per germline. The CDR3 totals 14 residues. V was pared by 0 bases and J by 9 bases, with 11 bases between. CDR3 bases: TGCGCCAGCAGCCAAGATACCTTCGCCCGGGAGCTGTTTTTT. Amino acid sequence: CASSQDTFARELFF.

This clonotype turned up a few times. The CDR3 bases are TGTGCCAGCAGAAACGGGAACATTCAGTACTTC. Amino acid sequence: CASRNGNIQYF. V gene TRBV5-4 combines with J gene TRBJ2-4, with D hard to call. The CDR3 loop spans 11 amino acids. V was shortened by 5 bases and J by 7 bases, with 7 bases between the two germline ends. CDR1 is SGHNT and CDR2 is YYREEE in the germline V gene (reference sequence).

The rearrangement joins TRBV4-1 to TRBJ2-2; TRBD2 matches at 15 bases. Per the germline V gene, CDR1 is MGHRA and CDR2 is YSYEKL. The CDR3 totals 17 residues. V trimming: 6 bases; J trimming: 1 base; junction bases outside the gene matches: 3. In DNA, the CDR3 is TGCGCCAGCAGGGGACTAGCGGGGGGTCAGAACACCGGGGAGCTGTTTTTT. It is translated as CASRGLAGGQNTGELFF.

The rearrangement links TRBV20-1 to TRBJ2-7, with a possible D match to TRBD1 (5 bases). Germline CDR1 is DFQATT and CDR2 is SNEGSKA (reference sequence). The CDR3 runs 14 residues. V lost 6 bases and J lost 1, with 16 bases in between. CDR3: CSASGHSTSYEQYV. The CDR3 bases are TGCAGTGCATCCGGACATTCCACATCCTACGAGCAGTACGTC.

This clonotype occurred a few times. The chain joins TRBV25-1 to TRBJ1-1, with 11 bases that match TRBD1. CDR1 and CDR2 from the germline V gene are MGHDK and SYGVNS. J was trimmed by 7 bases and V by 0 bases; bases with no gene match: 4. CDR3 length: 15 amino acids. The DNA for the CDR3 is TGTGCCAGCAGTGAATACGGACAGGGGGCAGGTGAAGCTTTCTTT. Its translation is CASSEYGQGAGEAFF. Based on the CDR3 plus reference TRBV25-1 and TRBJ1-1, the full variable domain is EADIYQTPRYLVIGTGKKITLECSQTMGHDKMYWYQQDPGMELHLIHYSYGVNSTEKGDLSSESTVSRIRTEHFPLTLESARPSHTSQYLCASSEYGQGAGEAFFGQGTRLTVV.

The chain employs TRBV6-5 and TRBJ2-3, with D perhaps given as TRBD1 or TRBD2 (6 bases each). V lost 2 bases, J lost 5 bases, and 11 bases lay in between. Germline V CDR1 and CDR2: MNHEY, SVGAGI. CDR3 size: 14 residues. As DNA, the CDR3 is TGTGCCAGCAGTTACGGGGGGCGGGTAGATACGCAGTATTTT. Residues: CASSYGGRVDTQYF.

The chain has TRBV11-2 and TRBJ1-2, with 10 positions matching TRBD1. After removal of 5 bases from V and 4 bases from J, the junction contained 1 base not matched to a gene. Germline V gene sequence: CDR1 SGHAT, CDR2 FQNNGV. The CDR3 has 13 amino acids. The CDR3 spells CASSRTGGYGYTF. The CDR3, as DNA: TGTGCCAGCAGCCGGACAGGGGGCTATGGCTACACCTTC.

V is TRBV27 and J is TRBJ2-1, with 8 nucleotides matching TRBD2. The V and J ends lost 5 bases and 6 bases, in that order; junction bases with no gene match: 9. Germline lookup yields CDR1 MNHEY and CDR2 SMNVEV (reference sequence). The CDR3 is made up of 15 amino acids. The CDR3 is CASSTSTGGRNEQFF. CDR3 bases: TGTGCCAGCAGTACCTCGACGGGGGGGCGCAATGAGCAGTTCTTC.

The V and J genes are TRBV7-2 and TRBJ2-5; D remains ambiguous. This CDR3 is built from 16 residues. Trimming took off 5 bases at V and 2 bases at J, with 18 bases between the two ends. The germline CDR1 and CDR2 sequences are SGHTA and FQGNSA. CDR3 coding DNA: TGTGCCAGCAGCCTGGAAGGTCCGTTCACGCAAGAGACCCAGTACTTC. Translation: CASSLEGPFTQETQYF.

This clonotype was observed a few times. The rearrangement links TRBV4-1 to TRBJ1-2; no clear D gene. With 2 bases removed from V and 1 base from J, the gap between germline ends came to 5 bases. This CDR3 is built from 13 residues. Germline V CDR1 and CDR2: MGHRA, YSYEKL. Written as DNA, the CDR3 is TGCGCCAGCAGCCAACAGAATAACTATGGCTACACCTTC. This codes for CASSQQNNYGYTF.

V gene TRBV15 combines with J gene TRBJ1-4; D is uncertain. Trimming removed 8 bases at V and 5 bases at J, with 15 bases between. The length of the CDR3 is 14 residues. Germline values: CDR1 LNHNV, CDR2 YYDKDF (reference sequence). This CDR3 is CATSPGLMNEKLFF. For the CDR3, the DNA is TGTGCCACCTCACCGGGATTGATGAATGAAAAACTGTTTTTT.

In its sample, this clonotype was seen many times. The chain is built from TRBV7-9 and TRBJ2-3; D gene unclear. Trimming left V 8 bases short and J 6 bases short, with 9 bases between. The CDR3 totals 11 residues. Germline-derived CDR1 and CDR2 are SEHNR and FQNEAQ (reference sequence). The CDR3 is CASSRADTQYF. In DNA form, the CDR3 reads TGTGCCAGCTCCCGCGCCGATACGCAGTATTTT.

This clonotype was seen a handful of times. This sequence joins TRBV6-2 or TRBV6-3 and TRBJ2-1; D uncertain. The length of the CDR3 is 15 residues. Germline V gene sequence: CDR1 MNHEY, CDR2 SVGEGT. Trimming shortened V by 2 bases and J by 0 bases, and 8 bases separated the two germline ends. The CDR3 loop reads CASSYGAVSYNEQFF. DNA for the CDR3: TGTGCCAGCAGTTACGGAGCAGTCTCCTACAATGAGCAGTTCTTC.

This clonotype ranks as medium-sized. DNA for the CDR3: TGCAGTGCTTGGACAGGGAACACTGAAGCTTTCTTT. It translates to CSAWTGNTEAFF. The chain uses TRBV20-1 and TRBJ1-1, with 7 bases lining up with TRBD1. J was trimmed by 1 base and V by 5 bases; bases with no gene match: 1. The CDR3 covers 12 residues. The germline CDR1 and CDR2 sequences are DFQATT and SNEGSKA (reference sequence).

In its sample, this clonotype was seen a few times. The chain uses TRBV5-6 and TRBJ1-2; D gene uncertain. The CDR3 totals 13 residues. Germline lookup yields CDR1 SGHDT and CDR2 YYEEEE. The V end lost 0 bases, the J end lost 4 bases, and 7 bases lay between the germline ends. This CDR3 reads CASSLVGFYGYTF. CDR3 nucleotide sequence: TGTGCCAGCAGCTTGGTCGGGTTCTATGGCTACACCTTC.

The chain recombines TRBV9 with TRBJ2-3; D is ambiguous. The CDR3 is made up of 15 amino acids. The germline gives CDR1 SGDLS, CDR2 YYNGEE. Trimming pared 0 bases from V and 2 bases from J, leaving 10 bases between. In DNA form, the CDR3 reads TGTGCCAGCAGCGTAGGCCACATAGACACAGATACGCAGTATTTT. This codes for CASSVGHIDTDTQYF.

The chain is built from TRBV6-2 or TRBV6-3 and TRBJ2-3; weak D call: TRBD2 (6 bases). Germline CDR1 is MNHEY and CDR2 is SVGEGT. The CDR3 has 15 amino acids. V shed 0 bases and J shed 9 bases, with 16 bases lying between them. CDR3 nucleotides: TGTGCCAGCAGTTACTCCCCGGGACTCGCTCGCACGCAGTATTTT. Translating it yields CASSYSPGLARTQYF.

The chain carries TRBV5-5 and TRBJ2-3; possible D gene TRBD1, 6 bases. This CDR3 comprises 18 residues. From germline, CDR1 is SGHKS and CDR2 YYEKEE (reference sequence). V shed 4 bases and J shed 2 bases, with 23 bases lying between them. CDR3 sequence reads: CASSQRPHRVGDTDTQYF. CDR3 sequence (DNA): TGTGCCAGCAGCCAACGACCCCACAGGGTAGGGGACACAGATACGCAGTATTTT.

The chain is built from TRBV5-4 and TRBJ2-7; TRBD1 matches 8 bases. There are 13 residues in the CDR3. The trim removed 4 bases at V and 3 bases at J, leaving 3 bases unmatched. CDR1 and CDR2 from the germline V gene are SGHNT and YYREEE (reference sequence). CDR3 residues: CASSRTGNYEQYV. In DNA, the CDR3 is TGTGCCAGCAGCCGGACAGGGAACTACGAGCAGTACGTC.

The CDR3 spells CASSLVSGGAQETQYF. For the CDR3, the DNA is TGTGCCAGCAGCTTAGTGAGCGGGGGGGCCCAGGAGACCCAGTACTTC. This chain joins TRBV7-8 and TRBJ2-5; 10 positions agree with TRBD2. This CDR3 has 16 amino acids. Germline CDR1 SGHVS, CDR2 FQNEAQ. With V trimmed by 1 base and J by 5 bases, 7 bases remained unmatched.

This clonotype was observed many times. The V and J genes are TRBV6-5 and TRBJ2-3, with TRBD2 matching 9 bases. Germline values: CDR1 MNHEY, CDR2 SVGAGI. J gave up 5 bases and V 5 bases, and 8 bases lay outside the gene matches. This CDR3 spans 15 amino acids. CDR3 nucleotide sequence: TGTGCCAGCAGTGTGGTAGCGGGGGAGGGAGATACGCAGTATTTT. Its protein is CASSVVAGEGDTQYF.